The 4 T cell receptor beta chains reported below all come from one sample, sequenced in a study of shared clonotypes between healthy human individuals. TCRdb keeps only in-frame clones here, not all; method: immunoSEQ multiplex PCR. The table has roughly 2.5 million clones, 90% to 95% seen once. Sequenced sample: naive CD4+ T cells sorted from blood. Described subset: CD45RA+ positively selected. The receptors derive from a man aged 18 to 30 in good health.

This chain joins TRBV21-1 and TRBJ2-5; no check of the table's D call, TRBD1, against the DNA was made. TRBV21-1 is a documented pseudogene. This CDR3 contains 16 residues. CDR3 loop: CASSTPPGQGEETQYF. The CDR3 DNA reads TGTGCCAGCAGCACGCCACCGGGACAGGGAGAAGAGACCCAGTACTTC.

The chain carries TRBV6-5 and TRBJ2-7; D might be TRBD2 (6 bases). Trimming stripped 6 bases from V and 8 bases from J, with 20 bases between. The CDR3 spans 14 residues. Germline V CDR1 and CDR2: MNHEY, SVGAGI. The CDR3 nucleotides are TGTGCCAGCAGGGGAACGGACTATCCTACGAAGCAGTACTTC. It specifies CASRGTDYPTKQYF.

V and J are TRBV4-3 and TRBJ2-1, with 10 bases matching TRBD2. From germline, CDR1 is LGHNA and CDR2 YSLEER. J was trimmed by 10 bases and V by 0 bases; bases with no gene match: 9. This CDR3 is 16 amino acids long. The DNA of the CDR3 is TGCGCCAGCAGCCAAGATCTAGCGGGAGAGAGAGGGGAGCAGTTCTTC. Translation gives CASSQDLAGERGEQFF.

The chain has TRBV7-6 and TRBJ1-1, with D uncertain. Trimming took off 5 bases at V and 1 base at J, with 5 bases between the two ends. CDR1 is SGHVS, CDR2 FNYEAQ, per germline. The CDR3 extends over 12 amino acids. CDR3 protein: CASSTGNTEAFF. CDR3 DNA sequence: TGTGCCAGCAGCACCGGGAACACTGAAGCTTTCTTT.